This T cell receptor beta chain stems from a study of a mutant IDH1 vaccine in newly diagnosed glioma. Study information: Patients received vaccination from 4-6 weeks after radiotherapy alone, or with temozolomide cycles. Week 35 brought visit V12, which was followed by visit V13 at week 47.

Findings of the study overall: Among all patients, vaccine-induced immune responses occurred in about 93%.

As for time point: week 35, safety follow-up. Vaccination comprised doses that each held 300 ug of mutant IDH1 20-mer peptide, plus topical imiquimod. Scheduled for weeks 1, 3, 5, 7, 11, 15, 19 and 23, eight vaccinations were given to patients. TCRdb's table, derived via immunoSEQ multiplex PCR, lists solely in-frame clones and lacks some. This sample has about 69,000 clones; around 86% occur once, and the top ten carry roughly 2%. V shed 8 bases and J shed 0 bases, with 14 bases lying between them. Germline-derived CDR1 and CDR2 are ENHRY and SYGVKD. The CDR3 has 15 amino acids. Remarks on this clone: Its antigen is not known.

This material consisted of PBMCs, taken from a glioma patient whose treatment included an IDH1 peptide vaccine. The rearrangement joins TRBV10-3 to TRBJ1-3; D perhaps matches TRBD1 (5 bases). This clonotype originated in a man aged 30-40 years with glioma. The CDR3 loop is CAIRDGRFSGNTIYF. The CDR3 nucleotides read TGTGCCATCCGGGACGGAAGGTTCTCTGGAAACACCATATATTTT.